The clone carrying this T cell receptor beta chain was observed a single time. The antigen is not known. The data are from a study of T cell responses to AZD1222 COVID-19 vaccine. Regarding the study as a whole: Nearly half of spike-specific TCRs reportedly go after variant regions that carry no mutations. Donors were mostly white British, more females; clonal diversity possibly underestimated. Receipt of two AZD1222 doses was followed by a rise in Spike-specific TCR breadth and depth.

Only in-frame clones appear in the TCRdb table, and some are missing; sequencing was by immunoSEQ multiplex PCR. In the table there are around 170,000 clones, around 88% of which are singletons. The clonotype originates from an adult who received the AZD1222 COVID-19 vaccine. Sequences were derived from peripheral blood, sampled 28 days after the second AZD1222 dose.

In DNA, the CDR3 is TGTGCCAGCAGCTTATCCTATAATAATTCACCCCTCCACTTT. Translating gives CASSLSYNNSPLHF. The J gene is TRBJ1-6, the V gene TRBV7-2; D gene ambiguous. Per the germline V gene, CDR1 is SGHTA and CDR2 is FQGNSA. The length of the CDR3 is 14 residues. V lost 2 bases and J 5 bases, leaving 7 bases between the germline ends.